Following are 6 T cell receptor beta chains from one sample sequenced in a study of cytomegalovirus exposure and HLA in healthy donors. A multiplex PCR was run with 60 Vbeta primers and 13 Jbeta primers. Measured with immunoSEQ multiplex PCR; TCRdb has only the in-frame clones, and not every one. In the table there are about 210,000 clones, approximately 79% of which are singletons. Source material: PBMCs. The receptors derive from a male donor in good health and CMV-seronegative.

This clone was detected only a few times. CDR3 amino acids: CASSLLRLGGYEQYF. CDR3 DNA sequence: TGTGCCAGCAGTTTATTAAGGCTAGGGGGCTACGAGCAGTACTTC. This rearrangement joins TRBV27 to TRBJ2-7; tentative D call: TRBD1 (6 bases). Trimming stripped 1 base from V and 3 bases from J, with 13 bases between. The CDR3 is 15 residues long. Germline V CDR1 and CDR2: MNHEY, SMNVEV (reference sequence).

V is TRBV6-1 and J is TRBJ2-2; D ambiguous. The CDR3 is made up of 12 amino acids. Trimming stripped 10 bases from V and 3 bases from J, with 9 bases between. The germline CDR1 and CDR2 sequences are MNHNS and SASEGT. The CDR3, as DNA: TGTGCCACCCTTGACTACACCGGGGAGCTGTTTTTT. Translation: CATLDYTGELFF.

The CDR3: CAISTRDRVNNEQFF. The CDR3 bases are TGTGCCATCAGCACCCGGGACAGGGTTAACAATGAGCAGTTCTTC. This rearrangement joins TRBV10-3 to TRBJ2-1; TRBD1 matches 9 bases. The CDR3 extends over 15 amino acids. Germline V gives CDR1 ENHRY, CDR2 SYGVKD. After removal of 6 bases from V and 5 bases from J, the junction contained 8 bases not matched to a gene.

V is TRBV4-1 and J is TRBJ1-1; possible D gene TRBD1, 5 bases. The germline V gene encodes CDR1 MGHRA and CDR2 YSYEKL. V lost 4 bases, J lost 5 bases, and 11 bases lay in between. This CDR3 comprises 13 residues. The CDR3 here is CASSLGQFTEAFF. The CDR3 DNA is TGCGCCAGCAGCCTCGGACAATTTACTGAAGCTTTCTTT.

The chain links TRBV19 to TRBJ2-3; no definite D call. CDR3 length: 16 residues. Germline CDR1 LNHDA, CDR2 SQIVND (reference sequence). Trimming took off 1 base at V and 0 bases at J, with 11 bases between the two ends. CDR3 sequence reads: CASSIGTALSTDTQYF. The CDR3 bases are TGTGCCAGTAGTATAGGCACAGCTCTAAGCACAGATACGCAGTATTTT.

This clone has only a few counts. The V and J genes are TRBV30 and TRBJ1-4, with a weak D call TRBD1 (5 bases). In germline, CDR1 is GTSNPN, CDR2 SVGIG (reference sequence). V was clipped by 7 bases and J by 7 bases, with 19 bases between them. CDR3 length: 14 residues. Here the CDR3 reads CASNRGRPSEKLFF. The CDR3 DNA reads TGTGCCTCTAATAGGGGTAGACCCTCTGAAAAACTGTTTTTT.